The next 6 T cell receptor beta chains were all read from a single sample in a study of T-cell memory formation after mild COVID-19. MiXCR was run by TCRdb on the 5' RACE reads, yielding one entry per CDR3 protein. The sample has around 200,000 distinct CDR3 sequences, 8% to 11% seen once; the top ten hold 3% to 3.5%. Sequences were obtained from PBMCs or a T cell subset sorted from them (not recorded which). These TCRs come from a man between 18 and 29 years old who had mild COVID-19 (a few samples of this study predate the infection). Cell type and time point are not known.

This clonotype showed up many times. The genes are TRBV5-1 and TRBJ2-5, with 8 bases identical to TRBD2. Germline values: CDR1 SGHRS, CDR2 YFSETQ. The ends lost 7 bases at V and 10 bases at J; junction bases unmatched: 15. The CDR3 extends over 14 amino acids. CDR3 bases: TGCGCCAGCCGTCTGGGGAGTAGCGGGGATGGCCAGTACTTC. Protein: CASRLGSSGDGQYF.

This clonotype showed up many times. The chain carries TRBV28 and TRBJ2-1; 8 bases line up with TRBD1. This CDR3 region has 13 residues. Germline lookup yields CDR1 MDHEN and CDR2 SYDVKM. After removal of 9 bases from V and 0 bases from J, the junction contained 1 base not matched to a gene. The CDR3 here is CASTGGSYNEQFF. CDR3 coding DNA: TGTGCCAGTACAGGGGGCTCCTACAATGAGCAGTTCTTC.

This chain connects TRBV20-1 to TRBJ1-5; 7 bases map to TRBD1. This CDR3 is 15 amino acids long. Looked up from germline, CDR1 is DFQATT and CDR2 is SNEGSKA (reference sequence). Trimming cost V 6 bases and J 7 bases; bases outside gene matches: 15. CDR3 loop: CSAADSGGRSQPQHF. The CDR3 nucleotides read TGCAGTGCAGCGGATTCAGGGGGTCGTTCCCAGCCCCAGCATTTT.

V is TRBV10-1 and J is TRBJ1-2; tentatively, D is TRBD1 (5 bases). The germline gives CDR1 WNHNN, CDR2 SYGVQD (reference sequence). The CDR3 length is 17 residues. V was pared by 4 bases and J by 0 bases, with 18 bases between. The CDR3 loop reads CASSGPLGDGANYGYTF. The DNA for the CDR3 is TGCGCCAGCAGTGGACCCCTGGGGGACGGAGCTAACTATGGCTACACCTTC.

The V and J genes are TRBV5-1 and TRBJ2-2; 9 bases agree with TRBD1. Germline V CDR1 and CDR2: SGHRS, YFSETQ. This CDR3 is 14 amino acids long. The junction had 4 bases not matched to a gene; V was cut back by 4 bases and J by 6 bases. The DNA of the CDR3 is TGCGCCAGCAGCCGGACAGGGGCGGCCGGGGAGCTGTTTTTT. This codes for CASSRTGAAGELFF.

The chain employs TRBV19 and TRBJ2-1; TRBD1 aligns across 8 bases. The germline CDR1 and CDR2 sequences are LNHDA and SQIVND (reference sequence). V shed 6 bases and J 8 bases; nucleotides not matched to a gene: 9. The CDR3 runs 14 residues. CDR3 in amino acids: CASSAGTGMHEQFF. Here the CDR3 DNA reads TGTGCCAGTAGCGCCGGGACAGGCATGCATGAGCAGTTCTTC. The whole variable domain, remainder taken from reference TRBV19 and TRBJ2-1, is DGGITQSPKYLFRKEGQNVTLSCEQNLNHDAMYWYRQDPGQGLRLIYYSQIVNDFQKGDIAEGYSVSREKKESFPLTVTSAQKNPTAFYLCASSAGTGMHEQFFGPGTRLTVL.